This is a list of T cell receptor beta chains from one sample in a study of blood T cell repertoires in COVID-19. Sequencing used immunoSEQ multiplex PCR; TCRdb keeps in-frame clones, though not all of them. The data contain about 200,000 clones, about 90% of them singletons. The specimen sequenced was peripheral blood. The receptors originated from a man between 18 and 35 years old with active or convalescent COVID-19. CDR3s include the opening cysteine and the closing phenylalanine or tryptophan. The D gene is left open where the match is weak. Size is omitted from some rows. Given values are once, few, many or a class for expanded clones.

TGCGCCAGCAGTGAGTCCCAAAATTCACCCCTCCACTTT | CASSESQNSPLHF | TRBJ1-6 | TRBV10-1 | . | .
TGTGCCAGCAGCCCTGGCGCGGGAGATACGCAGTATTTT | CASSPGAGDTQYF | TRBJ2-3 | TRBV11-2 | . | .
TGTGCCAGCACAAAATCAACAGGGCGCGGCTACACCTTC | CASTKSTGRGYTF | TRBJ1-2 | TRBV27 | . | .
TGTGCCAGCAGCCACCAGGGGAGCGATTCACCCCTCCACTTT | CASSHQGSDSPLHF | TRBJ1-6 | TRBV3-1/TRBV3-2 | once | .
TGTGCCAGCAGTTATCAGGTTGGCTATGGCTACACCTTC | CASSYQVGYGYTF | TRBJ1-2 | TRBV6-5 | . | .
TGTGCCAGCAGCTTGTGGGGGACAGCCCGGGCTGAAGCTTTCTTT | CASSLWGTARAEAFF | TRBJ1-1 | TRBV5-5 | . | TRBD1
TGTGCCAGCAGCTCCCTCCTCGGGGGGGTTGGGGAGACCCAGTACTTC | CASSSLLGGVGETQYF | TRBJ2-5 | TRBV5-4 | . | TRBD2
TGTGCCAGCAGCTTTGGCGGTTCAGACAATGAGCAGTTCTTC | CASSFGGSDNEQFF | TRBJ2-1 | TRBV7-3 | . | .
TGTGCCAGCACCCCGACAGGGGATTACAACACTGAAGCTTTCTTT | CASTPTGDYNTEAFF | TRBJ1-1 | TRBV27 | once | TRBD1
TGTGCCAGCAGTGATCCAGGGGTCCGGGATCTGACAGATACGCAGTATTTT | CASSDPGVRDLTDTQYF | TRBJ2-3 | TRBV2 | . | .
TGTGCCAGCCGGAAGGGGGACACAAACTATGGCTACACCTTC | CASRKGDTNYGYTF | TRBJ1-2 | TRBV18 | . | .
TGTGCCAGCAGCCGAGACTGGAGGGTCCACGAGCAGTACTTC | CASSRDWRVHEQYF | TRBJ2-7 | TRBV6-5 | . | .
TGTGCCTGGAGTCGCGGGACCAACAATGAGCAGTTCTTC | CAWSRGTNNEQFF | TRBJ2-1 | TRBV30 | . | .
TGTGCCAGCAGTTCCGGGGGACAGGAGATTAGCAATCAGCCCCAGCATTTT | CASSSGGQEISNQPQHF | TRBJ1-5 | TRBV28 | . | TRBD1
TGTGCCAGTAGTATGAAGATGGCGTCGACAGGGTATTATAGCAATCAGCCCCAGCATTTT | CASSMKMASTGYYSNQPQHF | TRBJ1-5 | TRBV19 | . | TRBD1
TGTGCCAGCTCACCTTACGGGACAGGGTCGACTCAGCCCCAGCATTTT | CASSPYGTGSTQPQHF | TRBJ1-5 | TRBV18 | . | TRBD1